The 30 T cell receptor beta chains below all came from one sample that was sequenced in a study of T-cell reconstitution after alpha-beta-depleted transplantation in children. This sample's TCRbeta library carried unique molecular identifier barcodes. TCRdb re-called the PCR reads with MiXCR, one entry per CDR3 protein. The sample has approximately 500,000 distinct CDR3 sequences, roughly a tenth seen once. Sample: PBMCs, taken before TCRalphabeta/CD19-depleted stem cell transplant. The source of these receptors is a child aged 2 to 9 with inherited bone marrow failure, due to receive a stem cell transplant.

This clonotype was observed many times. The CDR3 sequence: CASSGLDAAYNEQFF. CDR3 nucleotide sequence: TGTGCCAGCAGTGGTCTTGACGCGGCCTACAATGAGCAGTTCTTC. This sequence joins TRBV6-1 and TRBJ2-1; D is unresolved. Trimming stripped 4 bases from V and 2 bases from J, with 12 bases between. Germline CDR1 and CDR2: MNHNS and SASEGT. The CDR3 runs to 15 residues.

This clonotype has a count of ten or more. This chain links TRBV20-1 with TRBJ2-7; D gene uncertain. This CDR3 is built from 11 residues. The V and J ends lost 0 bases and 6 bases respectively, with 6 bases between them. The germline V gene has CDR1 DFQATT and CDR2 SNEGSKA (reference sequence). The CDR3, as DNA: TGCAGTGCTAGAGATCCGGGCGAGCAGTACTTC. Translating it yields CSARDPGEQYF.

This clonotype was detected many times. The chain links TRBV4-3 to TRBJ2-1; TRBD2 agrees at 11 bases. Germline CDR1 and CDR2: LGHNA and YSLEER. V shed 2 bases, J shed 9 bases, and the junction held 9 bases outside the gene matches. This CDR3 is 16 amino acids long. The CDR3 loop reads CASSQTVAGGPTEQFF. The DNA for the CDR3 is TGCGCCAGCAGCCAAACCGTAGCGGGAGGGCCTACTGAGCAGTTCTTC.

This clonotype has a count of ten or more. This chain connects TRBV20-1 to TRBJ2-1; D is unclear. Deletions cut 4 bases from V and 4 bases from J, with 17 bases between. Germline CDR1 and CDR2: DFQATT and SNEGSKA (reference sequence). The CDR3 has 15 residues. The CDR3 here is CSATSATDVYNEQFF. The CDR3 nucleotides are TGCAGTGCTACTTCCGCGACTGACGTATACAATGAGCAGTTCTTC.

This clonotype was picked up many times. The chain links TRBV7-8 to TRBJ2-2; no clear D. From germline, CDR1 is SGHVS and CDR2 FQNEAQ. Trimming removed 5 bases from V and 6 bases from J, with 22 bases in between. The CDR3 is 17 residues long. This CDR3 is CASSIRSKVVPPGELFF. CDR3 sequence (DNA): TGTGCCAGCAGCATCCGCTCTAAGGTCGTCCCCCCCGGGGAGCTGTTTTTT.

CDR3 protein: CATSDLYSAEQFF. The CDR3 nucleotides are TGTGCCACCAGTGACCTGTATTCGGCAGAGCAGTTCTTC. The chain uses TRBV24-1 and TRBJ2-1; D not resolved. V lost 4 bases and J lost 10, with 13 bases in between. The CDR3 totals 13 residues. The germline gives CDR1 KGHDR, CDR2 SFDVKD.

This clonotype was seen at least ten times. The chain uses TRBV11-2 and TRBJ2-1, with D unclear. The germline V gene has CDR1 SGHAT and CDR2 FQNNGV. V was cut by 1 base and J by 0 bases, with 10 bases left in between. This CDR3 comprises 16 residues. The CDR3 loop is CASSLAMVSSYNEQFF. The DNA of the CDR3 is TGTGCCAGCAGCTTAGCAATGGTTAGCTCCTACAATGAGCAGTTCTTC.

This clonotype was counted a few times. The chain is built from TRBV10-2 and TRBJ1-1; D is perhaps TRBD1 (5 bases). Germline CDR1 is WSHSY and CDR2 is SAAADI. Trimming pared 3 bases from V and 0 bases from J, leaving 11 bases between. The length of the CDR3 is 15 residues. CDR3 sequence: CASSETGSMNTEAFF. CDR3 DNA sequence: TGCGCCAGCAGTGAAACAGGATCCATGAACACTGAAGCTTTCTTT.

This clonotype was observed at least ten times. The chain carries TRBV7-2 and TRBJ2-1; 8 bases fit TRBD2. The CDR3 contains 15 residues. CDR1 and CDR2 from the germline V gene are SGHTA and FQGNSA. The junction had 8 bases not matched to a gene; V was cut back by 0 bases and J by 10 bases. In DNA, the CDR3 is TGTGCCAGCAGCTTAGCAGCCAGCGGGAGCACAGAGCAGTTCTTC. Amino acids: CASSLAASGSTEQFF.

The table lists this clonotype with many counts. The chain couples TRBV27 to TRBJ2-2; TRBD2 is a possible D gene (7 bases). The V gene's germline CDR1 is MNHEY and CDR2 SMNVEV (reference sequence). The CDR3 sequence is 15 residues long. The germline V and J ends were trimmed by 6 bases and 5 bases, with 16 bases remaining between them. The CDR3 region has the DNA TGTGCCAGCAGACCTTGGAGGGGGGGGACCGGGGAGCTGTTTTTT. Its protein is CASRPWRGGTGELFF.

Ten or more counts support this clonotype. The CDR3 sequence: CASSPQGYEQFF. CDR3 DNA sequence: TGTGCCAGCAGCCCCCAGGGGTATGAGCAGTTCTTC. V and J are TRBV7-9 and TRBJ2-1, with a possible D match to TRBD1 (6 bases). The V end was cut by 5 bases, the J end by 8 bases, with 10 bases between. The CDR3 loop spans 12 amino acids. Germline CDR1 reads SEHNR; CDR2 reads FQNEAQ (reference sequence).

This clonotype was detected ten times or more. The V gene is TRBV9, the J gene TRBJ2-7; D is perhaps TRBD1 (5 bases). Germline V lookup: CDR1 SGDLS, CDR2 YYNGEE. This CDR3 has 14 amino acids. V was cut by 5 bases and J by 4 bases, with 16 bases left in between. CDR3 coding DNA: TGTGCCAGCAGTCCCTCTGGGGCGAGATACGAGCAGTACTTC. Its translation is CASSPSGARYEQYF.

This clonotype was observed many times. The V call is TRBV12-3 or TRBV12-4, the J call TRBJ2-7, with 8 nucleotides matching TRBD2. The CDR3 spans 15 residues. The V segment lost 4 bases and the J segment 2 bases; nucleotides outside the gene matches: 7. CDR3 loop: CASSWGSGDPYEQYF. CDR3 DNA sequence: TGTGCCAGCAGTTGGGGTAGCGGGGATCCCTACGAGCAGTACTTC.

This clonotype was found a few times. This chain uses TRBV5-1 with TRBJ2-1; TRBD2 is a possible D gene (6 bases). Germline V CDR1 and CDR2: SGHRS, YFSETQ. With 0 bases removed from V and 8 bases from J, the gap between germline ends came to 12 bases. The CDR3 length is 14 residues. CDR3 in DNA: TGCGCCAGCAGCTTGGCCTGGGGGGACGATGAGCAGTTCTTC. It translates to CASSLAWGDDEQFF.

The sample holds many counts of this clonotype. In DNA, the CDR3 is TGTGCCAGCAGTGAGCCCGTGGGGGCTGAAGAGACCCAGTACTTC. Its translation is CASSEPVGAEETQYF. J is TRBJ2-5 and V is TRBV25-1, with a weak D call TRBD1 (6 bases). The CDR3 consists of 15 residues. Between the trimmed V and J ends, which lost 3 bases and 3 bases, there was a span of 14 bases. CDR1 is MGHDK, CDR2 SYGVNS, per germline.

Note on this clonotype: A much bigger clone sits one base away, suggesting this may be a read error. The chain uses TRBV20-1 and TRBJ2-5; perhaps TRBD2 as D (6 bases). CDR3 size: 14 residues. Per germline, CDR1 DFQATT and CDR2 SNEGSKA (reference sequence). CDR3 in DNA: TGCAGTGCTAGAGATCGTTTGGGTCGGGAGACCCATTACTTC. The encoded protein is CSARDRLGRETHYF.

This clonotype was detected ten times or more. The chain carries TRBV20-1 and TRBJ1-5; TRBD1 might be the D (6 bases). CDR1 DFQATT and CDR2 SNEGSKA come from the germline V gene (reference sequence). The CDR3 is 12 amino acids. The V and J ends lost 3 bases and 9 bases respectively, with 12 bases between them. The CDR3 loop reads CSARPGAGPQHF. The CDR3 DNA is TGCAGTGCTAGGCCGGGGGCAGGGCCCCAGCATTTT.

V gene TRBV5-4 combines with J gene TRBJ2-3; 8 bases agree with TRBD2. V lost 10 bases and J lost 3; bases outside the gene matches: 7. The CDR3 length is 13 residues. The V gene's germline CDR1 is SGHNT and CDR2 YYREEE (reference sequence). The CDR3 DNA reads as TGTGCCGCCAAGCGGGAGTTGACAGATACGCAGTATTTT. This codes for CAAKRELTDTQYF.

Ten or more counts support this clonotype. The J gene is TRBJ2-1, the V gene TRBV29-1; 7 nucleotides line up with TRBD2. The junction had 5 bases not matched to a gene; V was cut back by 5 bases and J by 7 bases. The CDR3 extends over 12 amino acids. Looked up from germline, CDR1 is SQVTM and CDR2 is ANQGSEA. Here the CDR3 DNA reads TGCAGCGTTTTATGGGGGGGGAATGAGCAGTTCTTC. Its translation: CSVLWGGNEQFF.

This clonotype appeared many times. The J gene is TRBJ2-1, the V gene TRBV7-6; TRBD2 might be the D (6 bases). CDR1 is SGHVS, CDR2 FNYEAQ, per germline. V gave up 4 bases and J gave up 11 bases, with 24 bases separating them. The CDR3 runs to 16 residues. The CDR3 DNA follows: TGTGCCAGCAGCTCCCTCCCCGCGGACTACACAATACAGCAGTTCTTC. Protein product: CASSSLPADYTIQQFF.

There are many counts of this clonotype. This sequence joins TRBV12-3 or TRBV12-4 and TRBJ1-4, with TRBD1 identical over 7 bases. CDR3 length: 15 amino acids. V lost 5 bases and J lost 8; bases outside the gene matches: 11. The CDR3 DNA reads TGTGCCAGCAGTCCGAGGACAGGTTCTCTAGAAAAACTGTTTTTT. Translating gives CASSPRTGSLEKLFF.

This clonotype has a count of ten or more. The rearrangement uses TRBV28 and TRBJ2-7; 9 bases fit TRBD1. Germline lookup yields CDR1 MDHEN and CDR2 SYDVKM. V trimming: 4 bases; J trimming: 4 bases; junction bases outside the gene matches: 8. The CDR3 contains 15 residues. CDR3 sequence (DNA): TGTGCCAGCAGTTCTCCGGGACAGGGATCGTACGAGCAGTACTTC. This gives the protein CASSSPGQGSYEQYF.

This clonotype was seen more than once but under ten times. The V gene is TRBV27, the J gene TRBJ2-5, with D perhaps matching TRBD2 (7 bases). The CDR3 has 15 residues. Trimming cost V 1 base and J 1 base, with 10 bases left between them. Germline assignment: CDR1 MNHEY and CDR2 SMNVEV (reference sequence). CDR3 loop: CASSLWGGVQETQYF. Here the CDR3 DNA reads TGTGCCAGCAGTTTATGGGGGGGCGTCCAAGAGACCCAGTACTTC.

At least ten counts were recorded for this clonotype. The J gene is TRBJ1-3, the V gene TRBV20-1; the D gene is possibly TRBD1 (5 bases). The CDR3 loop spans 15 amino acids. The germline gives CDR1 DFQATT, CDR2 SNEGSKA (reference sequence). The V and J ends lost 3 bases and 0 bases respectively, with 12 bases between them. CDR3 nucleotides: TGCAGTGCTAGTCCCAGGGTTTACTCTGGAAACACCATATATTTT. Translating gives CSASPRVYSGNTIYF.

The table lists this clonotype with many counts. The chain joins TRBV6-5 to TRBJ2-7, with D uncertain. The CDR3 is made up of 14 amino acids. V was clipped by 4 bases and J by 3 bases, with 13 bases between them. Germline CDR1 MNHEY, CDR2 SVGAGI. CDR3 amino acids: CASSLGKVVYEQYF. DNA for the CDR3: TGTGCCAGCAGTTTAGGCAAGGTCGTCTACGAGCAGTACTTC.

In its sample, this clonotype was seen many times. The chain recombines TRBV2 with TRBJ1-5, with D uncertain. The V and J ends lost 6 bases and 6 bases respectively, with 9 bases between them. Per the germline V gene, CDR1 is SNHLY and CDR2 is FYNNEI. The CDR3 spans 12 residues. The CDR3 DNA reads TGTGCCAGCAGCCCCGACGCTCAGCCCCAGCATTTT. Protein: CASSPDAQPQHF. Using reference TRBV2 and TRBJ1-5 for the parts outside the CDR3, the full variable domain is EPEVTQTPSHQVTQMGQEVILRCVPISNHLYFYWYRQILGQKVEFLVSFYNNEISEKSEIFDDQFSVERPDGSNFTLKIRSTKLEDSAMYFCASSPDAQPQHFGDGTRLSIL.

V usage is TRBV4-3 and J usage is TRBJ2-2; D not resolved. Germline V gives CDR1 LGHNA, CDR2 YSLEER. The V and J ends lost 3 bases and 2 bases respectively, with 16 bases between them. The CDR3 contains 17 residues. This CDR3 is CASSQSSGQSNTGELFF. DNA of the CDR3: TGCGCCAGCAGCCAGTCAAGTGGTCAGTCCAACACCGGGGAGCTGTTTTTT.

The V and J genes are TRBV6-4 and TRBJ2-3; TRBD2 matches at 10 bases. The CDR3 length is 15 residues. The V gene's germline CDR1 is MRHNA and CDR2 SNTAGT. After removal of 4 bases from V and 5 bases from J, the junction contained 6 bases not matched to a gene. The CDR3: CASSALAGEVDTQYF. CDR3 coding DNA: TGTGCCAGCAGTGCGCTAGCGGGAGAAGTAGATACGCAGTATTTT.

V gene TRBV7-2 combines with J gene TRBJ2-1; D is uncertain. This CDR3 has 15 residues. V lost 6 bases and J 0 bases, leaving 12 bases between the germline ends. The germline V gene encodes CDR1 SGHTA and CDR2 FQGNSA. CDR3 region: CASSLLTVSYNEQFF. The CDR3 nucleotides read TGTGCCAGCAGTCTCCTAACGGTCTCCTACAATGAGCAGTTCTTC.

This clonotype was seen more than once but under ten times. The rearrangement uses TRBV24-1 and TRBJ2-1, with D uncertain. The length of the CDR3 is 16 residues. CDR1 is KGHDR and CDR2 is SFDVKD in the germline V gene. V was clipped by 5 bases and J by 8 bases, with 21 bases between them. CDR3 in amino acids: CATSVGPYYEFDEQFF. The CDR3 DNA reads TGTGCCACCAGTGTTGGCCCCTACTATGAGTTCGATGAGCAGTTCTTC.